This T cell receptor beta chain appears in the sequencing data of a study of cytotoxic CD8 clonotypes in ibrutinib-treated CLL. Across the whole study: Researchers reported about a dozen relapsed/refractory and 15 treatment-naive patients, about 17 of them IGHV unmutated. Notes on the study in general: Patients showed higher baseline clonality than age-matched healthy donors, and it tracked circulating CD8+ T-cell counts. Baseline levels were approached again at progression, after clonality had risen at ibrutinib response.

Assay: immunoSEQ multiplex PCR; the TCRdb copy retains only in-frame clones and omits some. The sample includes fewer than 400,000 clones, about 64% seen only once; the top ten take 6% to 6.5%. On this clone: Its antigen is not identified.

Germline V gene lookup returns CDR1 ENHRY and CDR2 SYGVKD. This CDR3 spans 16 amino acids. Between the trimmed V and J ends, which lost 2 bases and 0 bases, there was a span of 11 bases. This clonotype originated in a human donor with chronic lymphocytic leukemia. Sequences were derived from PBMCs, sampled after 36 months of ibrutinib treatment. The chain employs TRBV10-3 and TRBJ1-3, with D perhaps matching TRBD1 (6 bases). Here the CDR3 DNA reads TGTGCCATCAGTGAGACTGGACAGCCCTCTGGAAACACCATATATTTT. This sequence encodes CAISETGQPSGNTIYF.